Reported below is one T cell receptor beta chain. Methods used by the authors: Reference gene primer amplification yielded estimated nucleated cell counts. This table comes from immunoSEQ multiplex PCR, and its TCRdb copy is limited to in-frame clones, with some not included. That table is the source of V, J and clone size, and D and trimming were worked out from the DNA. The sample holds under 60,000 clones, approximately 92% seen once. This specimen comes from a study of blood T cell repertoires in COVID-19. At the level of the study: The samples span acute and convalescent COVID-19 from the United States, Italy and Spain. The analysed material was cDNA or gDNA that came from T cells, B-cell-depleted T cells, or PBMCs.

CDR3 size: 15 residues. CDR1 and CDR2 (germline): SGDLS, YYNGEE. The trim removed 0 bases at V and 2 bases at J, leaving 2 bases unmatched. The specimen sequenced was peripheral blood. The clonotype was recovered from a man aged 50-59 years with active COVID-19. The chain joins TRBV9 to TRBJ1-1, with TRBD1 matching over 9 bases. The CDR3 DNA follows: TGTGCCAGCAGCGTAGTAACAGGGGGCAACACTGAAGCTTTCTTT. Its protein product is CASSVVTGGNTEAFF.